This T cell receptor (beta chain) was retrieved from a study of T cell changes during pregnancy in multiple sclerosis. The assay was immunoSEQ multiplex PCR, and TCRdb's table has in-frame clones only and misses some. This sample carries some 87,000 clones, around 90% of them seen once, and the ten largest clones take roughly 0.22%. The CDR3 covers 19 residues. V was clipped by 4 bases and J by 0 bases; unmatched bases: 10. CDR1 is LNHDA, CDR2 SQIVND, per germline (reference sequence). This clone was found once. This sample comprised CD4+ T cells from peripheral blood mononuclear cells, obtained before pregnancy. The rearrangement links TRBV19 to TRBJ2-2, with 11 bases aligning to TRBD2. The sequence was collected from a female donor with multiple sclerosis, enrolled in a pregnancy study. The CDR3 DNA is TGTGCCAGTAGTACCCCCCCCTGGGGACTAGCGGCGAACACCGGGGAGCTGTTTTTT. Translation: CASSTPPWGLAANTGELFF.